The next 18 T cell receptor beta chains were all read from a single sample in a study of persistence of HIV-infected CD4 T cells. The stimulus was lysate of CMV-infected fibroblasts, 8.5 to 10 ug/mL. Sorted nonresponding memory CD4+ T cells were CD40L-negative, CD69-negative, CD45RO-high. No cognate antigen is known for these TCRs. The libraries were made with immunoSEQ version 4 in survey mode. Clones were read by immunoSEQ multiplex PCR, and TCRdb kept only the in-frame ones, dropping some. Of tens of thousands of clones in the sample, 70% to 80% were seen once. The sample consisted of CD4+ T cells sorted from PBMCs after approximately 19-hour stimulation, taken from a patient who received antiretroviral therapy. These TCRs come from an adult man with HIV who was CMV-seropositive.

The chain couples TRBV20-1 to TRBJ1-1, with a possible D match to TRBD1 (6 bases). This CDR3 region has 11 residues. Germline V lookup: CDR1 DFQATT, CDR2 SNEGSKA (reference sequence). Trimming removed 5 bases at V and 9 bases at J, with 13 bases between. CDR3 sequence reads: CSALTGRKAFF. CDR3 bases: TGCAGTGCTCTGACAGGCCGTAAAGCTTTCTTT.

This clone was seen just once. The V gene is TRBV6-1, the J gene TRBJ1-5; D is perhaps TRBD1 (5 bases). Trimming took off 2 bases at V and 0 bases at J, with 23 bases between the two ends. CDR1 is MNHNS, CDR2 SASEGT, per germline. This CDR3 is built from 20 residues. The CDR3 sequence is CASSEKIAGSAANSNQPQHF. CDR3 DNA sequence: TGTGCCAGCAGTGAAAAAATTGCAGGGAGTGCCGCTAATAGCAATCAGCCCCAGCATTTT.

This clone has only one observation. J is TRBJ1-4 and V is TRBV7-2; tentative D call: TRBD1 (6 bases). Germline CDR1 reads SGHTA; CDR2 reads FQGNSA. The CDR3 runs to 15 residues. Trimming cost V 5 bases and J 8 bases, with 18 bases left between them. In DNA form, the CDR3 reads TGTGCCAGCAGCCTCCGAACAGGGACGGTCGAAAAACTGTTTTTT. It encodes CASSLRTGTVEKLFF.

The chain combines TRBV7-2 with TRBJ2-7; 10 nucleotides agree with TRBD1. This CDR3 is 13 amino acids long. Trimming at V came to 5 bases and at J to 4 bases, leaving 2 bases not matched to a gene. Germline loops: CDR1 SGHTA, CDR2 FQGNSA. The CDR3 spells CASSGTGVYEQYF. DNA for the CDR3: TGTGCCAGCAGCGGGACAGGGGTGTACGAGCAGTACTTC.

The V and J genes are TRBV15 and TRBJ2-6; possible D gene TRBD2, 5 bases. Germline CDR1 is LNHNV and CDR2 is YYDKDF (reference sequence). The length of the CDR3 is 16 residues. V was trimmed by 3 bases and J by 3 bases, leaving 12 bases between them. Here the CDR3 DNA reads TGTGCCACCAGCAGGGACGTCACTAGTGGGGCCAACGTCCTGACTTTC. Its protein product is CATSRDVTSGANVLTF.

The gene calls are TRBV27 and TRBJ1-1; the D gene is possibly TRBD1 (6 bases). Trimming pared 6 bases from V and 9 bases from J, leaving 17 bases between. Germline V gene data show CDR1 as MNHEY and CDR2 as SMNVEV (reference sequence). This CDR3 is built from 13 residues. This chain's CDR3 is CASRGTGREKAFF. CDR3 nucleotide sequence: TGTGCCAGCAGGGGTACAGGGAGGGAAAAAGCTTTCTTT.

The J gene is TRBJ1-5, the V gene TRBV19, with D hard to call. CDR1 and CDR2 from the germline V gene are LNHDA and SQIVND (reference sequence). Trimming shortened V by 8 bases and J by 4 bases, and 15 bases separated the two germline ends. This CDR3 contains 14 residues. CDR3 in amino acids: CASVSQAGNQPQHF. CDR3 bases: TGTGCCAGTGTTAGCCAGGCGGGTAATCAGCCCCAGCATTTT.

This chain uses TRBV25-1 with TRBJ2-1; D is perhaps TRBD1 or TRBD2 (5 bases each). Deletions cut 5 bases from V and 11 bases from J, with 19 bases between. Germline-derived CDR1 and CDR2 are MGHDK and SYGVNS. The CDR3 runs to 14 residues. The CDR3 DNA follows: TGTGCCAGCAGTTCGGGGACCCGGCTGCCTCAGCAGTTCTTC. Translation gives CASSSGTRLPQQFF.

The chain employs TRBV19 and TRBJ1-1; no definite D call. This CDR3 has 13 residues. V shed 3 bases and J shed 3 bases, with 8 bases lying between them. CDR1 LNHDA and CDR2 SQIVND come from the germline V gene (reference sequence). The chain's CDR3 is CASSIQRDTEAFF. In DNA, the CDR3 is TGTGCCAGTAGTATTCAGAGGGACACTGAAGCTTTCTTT.

The chain combines TRBV6-5 with TRBJ2-7; maybe TRBD2 (5 bases). Germline CDR1 reads MNHEY; CDR2 reads SVGAGI. Trimming took off 5 bases at V and 4 bases at J, with 9 bases between the two ends. There are 12 residues in the CDR3. In nucleotides, the CDR3 is TGTGCCAGCAGTCCCCGGGGATACGAGCAGTACTTC. Amino acid sequence: CASSPRGYEQYF.

The chain links TRBV19 to TRBJ1-1, with 8 positions matching TRBD1. V shed 6 bases, J shed 5 bases, and the junction held 8 bases outside the gene matches. Germline CDR1 LNHDA, CDR2 SQIVND (reference sequence). The CDR3 is made up of 14 amino acids. CDR3: CASSQGQAGTEAFF. CDR3 sequence (DNA): TGTGCCAGTAGCCAGGGACAGGCGGGGACTGAAGCTTTCTTT.

The chain joins TRBV29-1 to TRBJ1-2, with 9 bases matching TRBD1. This CDR3 has 11 amino acids. Germline V gene lookup returns CDR1 SQVTM and CDR2 ANQGSEA. Trimming removed 6 bases from V and 9 bases from J; junction bases left unmatched: 5. The CDR3 here is CSVVGQGSYTF. CDR3 nucleotides: TGCAGCGTCGTAGGACAGGGGAGCTACACCTTC.

The CDR3 spells CAWSVRLGGDEKLFF. CDR3 sequence (DNA): TGTGCCTGGAGTGTACGGCTAGGGGGAGATGAAAAACTGTTTTTT. The chain combines TRBV30 with TRBJ1-4; D is perhaps TRBD1 (6 bases). V lost 0 bases to trimming and J lost 6 bases, with 14 bases between them. The CDR3 is made up of 15 amino acids. Germline V gene sequence: CDR1 GTSNPN, CDR2 SVGIG (reference sequence).

The J gene is TRBJ2-1, the V gene TRBV5-1, with 9 bases aligning to TRBD2. The CDR3 contains 14 residues. Germline CDR1 and CDR2: SGHRS and YFSETQ. The V gene end was trimmed by 6 bases and the J gene end by 6 bases; junction bases not matched to a gene: 7. The CDR3 reads CASIGVAGVNEQFF. CDR3 bases: TGCGCCAGCATTGGGGTAGCGGGGGTCAATGAGCAGTTCTTC. Based on the CDR3 plus reference TRBV5-1 and TRBJ2-1, the full variable domain is KAGVTQTPRYLIKTRGQQVTLSCSPISGHRSVSWYQQTPGQGLQFLFEYFSETQRNKGNFPGRFSGRQFSNSRSEMNVSTLELGDSALYLCASIGVAGVNEQFFGPGTRLTVL.

V gene TRBV11-1 combines with J gene TRBJ2-7; 8 nucleotides align to TRBD1. The germline V gene has CDR1 SGHAT and CDR2 FQDESV (reference sequence). This CDR3 spans 14 amino acids. V was pared by 3 bases and J by 5 bases, with 6 bases of the junction left unmatched. CDR3 region: CASSLRTGTDEQYF. CDR3 in DNA: TGTGCCAGCAGCTTGAGGACAGGGACTGACGAGCAGTACTTC.

The V and J genes are TRBV5-6 and TRBJ1-5; the D gene is possibly TRBD1 (5 bases). Germline V gene sequence: CDR1 SGHDT, CDR2 YYEEEE. This CDR3 contains 14 residues. V was trimmed by 2 bases and J by 2 bases, leaving 8 bases between them. CDR3 DNA: TGTGCCAGCAGCTTAGGCAGGGGCAATCAGCCCCAGCATTTT. It translates to CASSLGRGNQPQHF.

V gene TRBV18 combines with J gene TRBJ1-1, with D unclear. CDR3 length: 14 amino acids. V lost 2 bases and J lost 5, with 12 bases in between. The germline V gene encodes CDR1 KGHSH and CDR2 LQKENI. The CDR3 region has the DNA TGTGCCAGCTCACCAAACCCCGGGCAGACTGAAGCTTTCTTT. This codes for CASSPNPGQTEAFF.

The gene calls are TRBV27 and TRBJ1-2; 7 bases line up with TRBD1. The germline V gene has CDR1 MNHEY and CDR2 SMNVEV (reference sequence). The CDR3 runs to 14 residues. V was pared by 4 bases and J by 4 bases, with 6 bases of the junction left unmatched. Here the CDR3 reads CASSSLRGVYGYTF. Here the CDR3 DNA reads TGTGCCAGCAGTTCCCTCAGGGGGGTCTATGGCTACACCTTC.